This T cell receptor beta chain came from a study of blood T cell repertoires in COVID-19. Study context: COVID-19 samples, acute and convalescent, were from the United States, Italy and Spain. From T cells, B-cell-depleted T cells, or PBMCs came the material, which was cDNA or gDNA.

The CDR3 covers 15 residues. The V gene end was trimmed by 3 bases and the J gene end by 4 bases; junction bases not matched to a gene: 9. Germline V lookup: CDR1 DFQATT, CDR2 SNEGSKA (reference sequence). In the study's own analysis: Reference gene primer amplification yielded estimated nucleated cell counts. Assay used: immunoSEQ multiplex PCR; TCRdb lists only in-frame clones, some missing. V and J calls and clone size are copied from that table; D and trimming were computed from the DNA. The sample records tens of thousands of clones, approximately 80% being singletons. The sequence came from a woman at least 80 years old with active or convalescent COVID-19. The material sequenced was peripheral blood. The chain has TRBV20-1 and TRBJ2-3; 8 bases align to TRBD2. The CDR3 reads CSASYSGVGSDTQYF. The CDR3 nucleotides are TGCAGTGCTAGTTATAGCGGGGTGGGATCAGATACGCAGTATTTT.